Each of the 29 T cell receptor beta chains below was sequenced from the same sample in a study of OX40 agonist ivuxolimab in advanced cancers. The library was generated by the immunoSEQ multiplex PCR assay. The clones in this table, taken by TCRdb from immuneACCESS, are in-frame only. Not every clone is retained; where verified, under half of the shortfall comes from an unresolved V gene, and the cause of the rest is unknown. This sample gives under 35,000 clones in total; around 80% of them show up just once. The biggest ten clones account for 10% to 11% of the sample. The sequencing here drew on CD4+ or CD8+ T cells sorted from blood, taken in a trial of the OX40 agonist ivuxolimab. The receptor set was obtained from an adult with an advanced solid tumor such as melanoma, head and neck, liver or kidney cancer.

This clone is a singleton in its sample. The chain joins TRBV7-9 to TRBJ2-2; 13 bases map to TRBD2. The CDR3 contains 17 residues. Unmatched junction bases numbered 8, after V lost 5 bases and J lost 5 bases. CDR1 is SEHNR, CDR2 FQNEAQ, per germline (reference sequence). The CDR3 bases are TGTGCCAGCAGCAGGACTAGCGGGGGAGCGGATACCGGGGAGCTGTTTTTT. Translation gives CASSRTSGGADTGELFF.

This clone was recorded only once. The V call is TRBV19, the J call TRBJ2-5; TRBD1 matches 9 bases. Germline V lookup: CDR1 LNHDA, CDR2 SQIVND (reference sequence). The CDR3 sequence is 16 residues long. The V gene end was trimmed by 4 bases and the J gene end by 5 bases; junction bases not matched to a gene: 11. Here the CDR3 DNA reads TGTGCCAGTAGTACCTTTTCCGGGACAGGGAAGGAGACCCAGTACTTC. Amino acid sequence: CASSTFSGTGKETQYF.

This chain links TRBV27 with TRBJ1-1, with D perhaps matching TRBD1 (6 bases). Germline V CDR1 and CDR2: MNHEY, SMNVEV (reference sequence). The CDR3 is 19 amino acids. Trimming stripped 6 bases from V and 1 base from J, with 27 bases between. CDR3 DNA sequence: TGTGCCAGCAGCCCTTCCCCCAGCAGGGGAGGTGTACGGAACACTGAAGCTTTCTTT. Its translation is CASSPSPSRGGVRNTEAFF.

This clone was seen a few times. The J gene is TRBJ1-6, the V gene TRBV30; D is undetermined. The CDR3 length is 14 residues. V lost 3 bases and J 7 bases, leaving 13 bases between the germline ends. Germline CDR1 GTSNPN, CDR2 SVGIG (reference sequence). This chain's CDR3 is CAWRPSSSNSPLHF. CDR3 sequence (DNA): TGTGCCTGGAGGCCCTCATCAAGCAATTCACCCCTCCACTTT. Variable domain in full (rest from reference TRBV30 and TRBJ1-6): SQTIHQWPATLVQPVGSPLSLECTVEGTSNPNLYWYRQAAGRGLQLLFYSVGIGQISSEVPQNLSASRPQDRQFILSSKKLLLSDSGFYLCAWRPSSSNSPLHFGNGTRLTVT.

The genes are TRBV9 and TRBJ1-3; no firm D call. Germline CDR1 and CDR2: SGDLS and YYNGEE. The CDR3 has 14 amino acids. The V end lost 0 bases, the J end lost 2 bases, and 6 bases lay between the germline ends. In DNA form, the CDR3 reads TGTGCCAGCAGCGTAGTAGGGACTGGAAACACCATATATTTT. As protein: CASSVVGTGNTIYF.

The rearrangement links TRBV29-1 to TRBJ1-2; a weak D match, TRBD1 (5 bases). This CDR3 comprises 13 residues. V lost 3 bases and J 2 bases, leaving 10 bases between the germline ends. Germline V lookup: CDR1 SQVTM, CDR2 ANQGSEA. This chain's CDR3 is CSVDGARNYGYTF. CDR3 nucleotides: TGCAGCGTTGATGGGGCGCGGAACTATGGCTACACCTTC.

This chain uses TRBV7-3 with TRBJ2-5; TRBD1 might be the D (6 bases). CDR1 is SGHTA, CDR2 FQGTGA, per germline. This CDR3 region has 15 residues. V shed 2 bases and J shed 4 bases, with 14 bases lying between them. The CDR3 coding sequence is TGTGCCAGCAGCTTAGGCAGGGGATTTGGAGAGACCCAGTACTTC. It encodes CASSLGRGFGETQYF.

CDR3 region: CASSPPGQVYGYTF. The CDR3 DNA follows: TGTGCCAGCAGCCCACCGGGACAGGTCTATGGCTACACCTTC. The chain links TRBV7-9 to TRBJ1-2; 8 bases align to TRBD1. V trimming: 5 bases; J trimming: 4 bases; junction bases outside the gene matches: 6. The CDR3 runs 14 residues. Germline V gene sequence: CDR1 SEHNR, CDR2 FQNEAQ (reference sequence).

The genes are TRBV7-9 and TRBJ1-2; 11 nucleotides match TRBD1. V shed 5 bases, J shed 6 bases, and the junction held 5 bases outside the gene matches. The CDR3 loop spans 14 amino acids. Germline assignment: CDR1 SEHNR and CDR2 FQNEAQ (reference sequence). The CDR3 DNA sequence: TGTGCCAGCAGCCCCGGGACAGGGGGTAATGGCTACACCTTC. It translates to CASSPGTGGNGYTF.

The sample holds one count of this clone. This chain links TRBV7-6 with TRBJ1-2, with D possibly matching TRBD1 (6 bases). V was shortened by 2 bases and J by 6 bases, with 10 bases between the two germline ends. The CDR3 consists of 13 residues. Germline loops: CDR1 SGHVS, CDR2 FNYEAQ. The CDR3 loop reads CASSLKQGNGYTF. The CDR3 DNA follows: TGTGCCAGCAGCTTAAAACAGGGAAATGGCTACACCTTC.

The CDR3 nucleotides read TGTGCCAGCAGCCAAGGGTACGGGGATACAAACACCGGGGAGCTGTTTTTT. Its protein is CASSQGYGDTNTGELFF. The rearrangement joins TRBV14 to TRBJ2-2; D perhaps matches TRBD2 (5 bases). The ends were cut back, 1 base at V and 2 bases at J, with 14 bases in the middle. This CDR3 comprises 17 residues. Germline CDR1 SGHDN, CDR2 FVKESK.

The V gene is TRBV7-2, the J gene TRBJ1-4; 11 bases line up with TRBD1. From germline, CDR1 is SGHTA and CDR2 FQGNSA. This CDR3 has 15 amino acids. The J segment lost 8 bases and the V segment lost 5 bases, leaving 7 bases of the junction unmatched. The CDR3 region has the DNA TGTGCCAGCAGCCCGGACAGGGGGCCTTGGGAAAAACTGTTTTTT. Translated, it gives CASSPDRGPWEKLFF.

The chain employs TRBV10-1 and TRBJ2-3; 14 nucleotides match TRBD2. Trimming cost V 5 bases and J 2 bases; bases outside gene matches: 6. CDR3 size: 17 residues. Germline V gives CDR1 WNHNN, CDR2 SYGVQD (reference sequence). The CDR3 spells CASSLGTSGRSTDTQYF. The CDR3 bases are TGCGCCAGCAGTCTAGGGACTAGCGGGAGATCCACAGATACGCAGTATTTT.

The chain combines TRBV30 with TRBJ2-2; 7 bases are a match to TRBD1. The V gene's germline CDR1 is GTSNPN and CDR2 SVGIG (reference sequence). CDR3 size: 14 residues. V was clipped by 5 bases and J by 3 bases; unmatched bases: 6. The CDR3 sequence: CAWGNQGDTGELFF. In DNA, the CDR3 is TGTGCCTGGGGTAACCAGGGGGACACCGGGGAGCTGTTTTTT.

As DNA, the CDR3 is TGTGCCAACGACAGGGGGCAGAGGGTTAACTATGGCTACACCTTC. It encodes CANDRGQRVNYGYTF. V is TRBV5-4 and J is TRBJ1-2, with 10 bases lining up with TRBD1. The CDR3 loop spans 15 amino acids. CDR1 is SGHNT and CDR2 is YYREEE in the germline V gene (reference sequence). Unmatched junction bases numbered 9, after V lost 9 bases and J lost 1 base.

In nucleotides, the CDR3 is TGTGCCTGGAATCGGGGAATCGACACCGGGGAGCTGTTTTTT. It is translated as CAWNRGIDTGELFF. The chain combines TRBV30 with TRBJ2-2; maybe TRBD2 (5 bases). V was trimmed by 4 bases and J by 3 bases, leaving 12 bases between them. Per germline, CDR1 GTSNPN and CDR2 SVGIG (reference sequence). The CDR3 has 14 amino acids.

J is TRBJ2-2 and V is TRBV4-1; possibly TRBD2 for D (6 bases). The germline gives CDR1 MGHRA, CDR2 YSYEKL. CDR3 size: 15 residues. Trimming cost V 0 bases and J 6 bases, with 11 bases left between them. DNA of the CDR3: TGCGCCAGCAGCCAAGAAAGAGGCGGGGCCGGGGAGCTGTTTTTT. Translation gives CASSQERGGAGELFF.

This clone has just a few counts. The chain couples TRBV11-3 to TRBJ2-7; D possibly uses TRBD1 or TRBD2 (5 bases each). The V and J ends lost 5 bases and 6 bases respectively, with 23 bases between them. Per germline, CDR1 SGHNT and CDR2 YENEEA. There are 16 residues in the CDR3. DNA of the CDR3: TGTGCCAGCAGCGACCAGGGAGTGGGAGTCTTGAGCGAGCAGTACTTC. Translation gives CASSDQGVGVLSEQYF.

The J gene is TRBJ2-7, the V gene TRBV9; 7 bases align to TRBD2. The V segment lost 2 bases and the J segment 4 bases; nucleotides outside the gene matches: 9. Germline V gene data show CDR1 as SGDLS and CDR2 as YYNGEE. CDR3 length equals 15 residues. CDR3 in amino acids: CASSVGQGGDYEQYF. Here the CDR3 DNA reads TGTGCCAGCAGCGTGGGGCAGGGAGGGGATTACGAGCAGTACTTC.

The chain uses TRBV29-1 and TRBJ2-7, with no clear D. CDR1 SQVTM and CDR2 ANQGSEA come from the germline V gene. The CDR3 sequence is 14 residues long. V was pared by 2 bases and J by 0 bases, with 11 bases between. This CDR3 reads CSVESPESSYEQYF. As DNA, the CDR3 is TGCAGCGTTGAATCTCCAGAGAGCTCCTACGAGCAGTACTTC.

This clone was seen more than once but under ten times. V and J are TRBV25-1 and TRBJ2-1; no clear D gene. The length of the CDR3 is 12 residues. The V gene's germline CDR1 is MGHDK and CDR2 SYGVNS. The germline V and J ends were trimmed by 6 bases and 9 bases, with 12 bases remaining between them. The CDR3 nucleotides are TGTGCCAGCAGCTATAGCATCGGTGAGCAGTTCTTC. It is translated as CASSYSIGEQFF. The full variable domain, rest sourced from reference TRBV25-1 and TRBJ2-1, is EADIYQTPRYLVIGTGKKITLECSQTMGHDKMYWYQQDPGMELHLIHYSYGVNSTEKGDLSSESTVSRIRTEHFPLTLESARPSHTSQYLCASSYSIGEQFFGPGTRLTVL.

The rearrangement uses TRBV2 and TRBJ2-4; the D is unclear. The CDR3 is 16 amino acids. The V end lost 3 bases, the J end lost 0 bases, and 12 bases lay between the germline ends. Germline V gene sequence: CDR1 SNHLY, CDR2 FYNNEI. The CDR3 loop is CASSDGLSLAKNIQYF. The DNA for the CDR3 is TGTGCCAGCAGTGATGGTCTGAGTCTAGCCAAAAACATTCAGTACTTC.

V and J are TRBV5-4 and TRBJ1-1, with D maybe TRBD1 (5 bases). The V and J ends lost 5 bases and 1 base respectively, with 15 bases between them. Germline CDR1 SGHNT, CDR2 YYREEE (reference sequence). CDR3 length: 15 residues. DNA for the CDR3: TGTGCCAGCAGGTCAGTTTCAGGGAGGAACACTGAAGCTTTCTTT. This translates into CASRSVSGRNTEAFF.

DNA for the CDR3: TGTGCCAGCAGCCGGAGTCCCACAGATACGCAGTATTTT. Amino acids: CASSRSPTDTQYF. The chain is built from TRBV11-2 and TRBJ2-3; D gene ambiguous. This CDR3 spans 13 amino acids. V was clipped by 5 bases and J by 2 bases, with 8 bases between them. The V gene's germline CDR1 is SGHAT and CDR2 FQNNGV.

The chain recombines TRBV19 with TRBJ2-2, with 8 bases matching TRBD1. The length of the CDR3 is 19 residues. V was pared by 6 bases and J by 5 bases, with 20 bases of the junction left unmatched. The germline V gene has CDR1 LNHDA and CDR2 SQIVND (reference sequence). The CDR3 sequence is CASRAGQAIFLTRTGELFF. DNA for the CDR3: TGTGCCAGTAGGGCGGGACAGGCGATTTTTTTAACTAGGACCGGGGAGCTGTTTTTT.

In this sample, this clone turned up a few times. The CDR3 region has the DNA TGTGCCAGCAGTCTGGAGGGGATAGGGTTACCTGGGGCCAACGTCCTGACTTTC. Translating it yields CASSLEGIGLPGANVLTF. The chain is built from TRBV28 and TRBJ2-6, with a weak D call TRBD2 (6 bases). This CDR3 spans 18 amino acids. Germline assignment: CDR1 MDHEN and CDR2 SYDVKM. V gave up 5 bases and J gave up 2 bases, with 19 bases separating them.

This chain links TRBV20-1 with TRBJ1-3; D is ambiguous. Germline values: CDR1 DFQATT, CDR2 SNEGSKA (reference sequence). CDR3 length: 11 residues. Trimming pared 1 base from V and 5 bases from J, leaving 3 bases between. CDR3 amino acids: CSARGRNTIYF. The DNA of the CDR3 is TGCAGTGCTAGAGGGCGAAACACCATATATTTT.

V usage is TRBV19 and J usage is TRBJ1-1; D is ambiguous. CDR1 is LNHDA, CDR2 SQIVND, per germline (reference sequence). V was shortened by 9 bases and J by 2 bases, with 13 bases between the two germline ends. The CDR3 covers 13 residues. This CDR3 is CASQLQRNTEAFF. CDR3 bases: TGTGCCAGCCAACTACAGCGAAACACTGAAGCTTTCTTT.

This rearrangement joins TRBV27 to TRBJ1-6; tentatively, D is TRBD1 (6 bases). V lost 5 bases, J lost 6 bases, and 14 bases lay in between. Germline CDR1 MNHEY, CDR2 SMNVEV (reference sequence). The length of the CDR3 is 15 residues. In DNA, the CDR3 is TGTGCCAGCAGTCTTCGACAGGACTTTAATTCACCCCTCCACTTT. Its protein is CASSLRQDFNSPLHF.